This entry concerns a single T cell receptor beta chain. The data were taken from a study of T cell responses to AZD1222 COVID-19 vaccine. Method: immunoSEQ multiplex PCR; TCRdb's copy keeps in-frame clones and lacks some. Among 95,000 to 100,000 clones, roughly 88% were seen once, and the ten largest hold under 30%. With 5 bases clipped from V and 2 bases from J, the junction kept 5 bases outside the gene matches. The CDR3 covers 14 residues. Looked up from germline, CDR1 is MNHEY and CDR2 is SVGAGI. The chain has TRBV6-5 and TRBJ2-7; 8 nucleotides align to TRBD1. The TCR was taken from an adult in good health. Sequences were derived from peripheral blood, sampled on day 0 of AZD1222 vaccination. DNA of the CDR3: TGTGCCAGCAGTCCAGGGGACAGGACCTACGAGCAGTACTTC. It yields the protein CASSPGDRTYEQYF.